The present entry profiles one TCR beta chain with its context. Its antigen is not yet known. No quality values exist for individual bases; no much larger clone is one base distant. From the cysteine through the phenylalanine, the CDR3 covers 13 amino acids. Only the CDR3 DNA stays, 39 bases, in frame from base 1. V is clipped by 3 bases and J by 0 bases, and the sequence between their germline boundaries is 6 bases long. The germline V gene supplies CDR1 KGHSH and CDR2 LQKENI. The trial excluded patients who had a history of autoimmune disease or who were on systemic immunosuppression. Peripheral blood for TCR sequencing was collected from all dose cohorts at baseline, on cycle 4 day 1, and on cycle 7 day 1. The samples were taken from a phase I, first-in-human, multicenter, open-label dose-escalation trial of ivuxolimab. Adults with locally advanced or metastatic melanoma, renal cell, hepatocellular, or head and neck squamous cell carcinoma were enrolled in the trial. Before TCR sequencing, CD4+ T cells and CD8+ T cells from peripheral blood were sorted into separate populations.

For sequencing of the TCRbeta CDR3 region, genomic DNA was extracted from the sorted cells. TCRbeta CDR3 regions were sequenced using the immunoSEQ Assay. TCRdb mirrors the immuneACCESS table, restricted to in-frame sequences. Some clones are absent from its copies; in checked studies, under half trace to an unresolved V gene, and the reason for the others is unknown. Counted in this sample were more than 45,000 clones; 75% to 90% of them appeared once. The top ten constitute approximately 0.7% of the sample. The data derive from a study of OX40 agonist ivuxolimab in advanced cancers. Background on the whole study: Ivuxolimab, which targeted the costimulatory receptor OX40 (CD134), was an agonistic, fully human IgG2 monoclonal antibody. Intravenous ivuxolimab was administered to patients every 2 weeks at six dose levels: 0.01, 0.1, 0.3, 1.5, 3 and 10 mg/kg. Among the roughly 52 dose-escalation patients, about 19 had hepatocellular carcinoma, roughly 15 melanoma, 9 renal cell carcinoma and 9 head and neck cancer. The dose-escalation cohort was almost 85% male with a mean age of about 65 years, ranging from roughly 20 to 85. Patients were allowed to have had prior anti-PD-1, anti-PD-L1 or anti-CTLA-4 therapy, and around 41% of the dose-escalation patients had previously received checkpoint inhibitors. Three dose-escalation patients achieved partial responses, one with hepatocellular carcinoma and two with cutaneous melanoma. The point of sequencing TCRbeta in the periphery was to test whether ivuxolimab changed TCR sequence diversity and drove clonal T-cell expansion. The monotherapy dose-escalation portion (N ≈ 52 patients) of the phase I ivuxolimab trial is reported in the paper.

Findings and caveats that apply to the study as a whole: The antigen specificity of the clonally expanded peripheral T cells was not determined. In the 0.1-3.0 mg/kg groups, partial responders were among the patients with the lowest normalized peripheral clonal expansion, particularly in CD8+ T cells. Low levels of normalized T-cell clonal expansion were also seen in some patients who did not respond. After ivuxolimab, expanded clones were on average more numerous among CD8+ T cells than among CD4+ T cells. At doses from 0.1 to 3.0 mg/kg, clonal expansion was seen in both CD4+ and CD8+ blood T cells between baseline and week 6.

The sequence was collected from an adult with an advanced solid tumor such as melanoma, head and neck, liver or kidney cancer. The receptor chain draws on TRBV18 and TRBJ2-7, with the D gene not confidently named. Sequencing was performed on CD4+ or CD8+ T cells sorted from blood, taken in a trial of the OX40 agonist ivuxolimab. The DNA is as follows: TGTGCCAGCTCACCCAGTTACTCCTACGAGCAGTACTTC. Translation gives CASSPSYSYEQYF.